The 19 T cell receptor beta chains below all came from one sample that was sequenced in a study of blood T cell repertoires in COVID-19. Assay used: immunoSEQ multiplex PCR; TCRdb lists only in-frame clones, some missing. The profile shows around 270,000 clones, 84% of them singletons. Material: peripheral blood. The receptor source for this set is a woman aged 35 to 49 who had recovered from COVID-19.

This chain links TRBV6-4 with TRBJ1-1; TRBD1 aligns across 11 bases. V trimming: 6 bases; J trimming: 5 bases; junction bases outside the gene matches: 5. CDR1 and CDR2 from the germline V gene are MRHNA and SNTAGT. This CDR3 contains 14 residues. CDR3 residues: CASRPGQGDTEAFF. The CDR3 DNA is TGTGCCAGCAGACCGGGACAGGGGGATACTGAAGCTTTCTTT.

This clone came up a few times. The rearrangement joins TRBV24-1 to TRBJ2-7; 7 nucleotides match TRBD1. The ends lost 5 bases at V and 0 bases at J; junction bases unmatched: 12. Per germline, CDR1 KGHDR and CDR2 SFDVKD. There are 17 residues in the CDR3. The CDR3 protein is CATSASSGTEFSYEQYF. The DNA of the CDR3 is TGTGCCACCAGTGCCTCGTCCGGGACAGAATTCTCCTACGAGCAGTACTTC.

This clone was seen only once. The chain is built from TRBV7-9 and TRBJ2-1; D remains unclear. The CDR3 runs to 11 residues. Looked up from germline, CDR1 is SEHNR and CDR2 is FQNEAQ (reference sequence). V was clipped by 8 bases and J by 7 bases, with 9 bases between them. The DNA for the CDR3 is TGTGCCAGCGTCAGGTTAAATGAGCAGTTCTTC. It codes for CASVRLNEQFF.

This chain uses TRBV7-8 with TRBJ2-5; TRBD1 matches 10 bases. The CDR3 spans 15 residues. With 4 bases clipped from V and 5 bases from J, the junction kept 7 bases outside the gene matches. Germline V lookup: CDR1 SGHVS, CDR2 FQNEAQ. CDR3 sequence: CASSSGQGLGETQYF. CDR3 nucleotide sequence: TGTGCCAGCAGCTCGGGACAGGGGCTAGGGGAGACCCAGTACTTC.

Only a few counts were recorded for this clone. The chain joins TRBV7-9 to TRBJ2-5, with 8 bases identical to TRBD1. This CDR3 has 13 amino acids. Losses at the gene ends were 4 bases for V and 14 bases for J; bases not matched to a gene: 12. In germline, CDR1 is SEHNR, CDR2 FQNEAQ (reference sequence). CDR3 in amino acids: CASSSHVGQGFYF. CDR3 DNA: TGTGCCAGCAGCTCCCACGTCGGACAGGGCTTTTACTTC.

The V and J genes are TRBV11-2 and TRBJ2-1; 7 bases agree with TRBD1. Germline V gene data show CDR1 as SGHAT and CDR2 as FQNNGV. The CDR3 sequence is 13 residues long. The V gene end was trimmed by 5 bases and the J gene end by 4 bases; junction bases not matched to a gene: 2. CDR3 sequence: CASSTGQYNEQFF. CDR3 coding DNA: TGTGCCAGCAGCACGGGACAGTACAATGAGCAGTTCTTC. Looking up the rest from reference TRBV11-2 and TRBJ2-1 gives the full variable domain: EAGVAQSPRYKIIEKRQSVAFWCNPISGHATLYWYQQILGQGPKLLIQFQNNGVVDDSQLPKDRFSAERLKGVDSTLKIQPAKLEDSAVYLCASSTGQYNEQFFGPGTRLTVL.

This clone was counted at least ten times. The gene calls are TRBV5-5 and TRBJ2-3; 7 bases line up with TRBD1. Germline lookup yields CDR1 SGHKS and CDR2 YYEKEE (reference sequence). This CDR3 is built from 14 residues. J lost 6 bases, V lost 4 bases, and 8 bases had no gene match. The CDR3 nucleotides are TGTGCCAGCAGCAAAGGACAGGCAAGGGATACGCAGTATTTT. This sequence encodes CASSKGQARDTQYF.

This clone was detected only once. V gene TRBV3-1 (or the pseudogene TRBV3-2) combines with J gene TRBJ1-2; D perhaps matches TRBD1 (6 bases). V lost 3 bases and J lost 4, with 12 bases in between. This CDR3 spans 14 amino acids. Germline CDR1 reads LGHDT; CDR2 reads YNNKEL (reference sequence). CDR3 nucleotide sequence: TGTGCCAGCAGCCAGCAGACAGGCGTCTATGGCTACACCTTC. Amino acids: CASSQQTGVYGYTF.

The sample holds one count of this clone. This chain links TRBV6-4 with TRBJ2-3; 8 bases map to TRBD2. CDR1 and CDR2 (germline): MRHNA, SNTAGT. CDR3 length equals 16 residues. The ends lost 5 bases at V and 4 bases at J; junction bases unmatched: 11. CDR3 coding DNA: TGTGCCAGCAGTCCGACCAGCGGGGGATGGTCAGATACGCAGTATTTT. Amino acid sequence: CASSPTSGGWSDTQYF.

There are a few counts of this clone. The V and J genes are TRBV4-2 and TRBJ1-5; a possible D gene is TRBD1 (6 bases). The germline V gene has CDR1 LGHNA and CDR2 YNFKEQ. The V end lost 1 base, the J end lost 0 bases, and 16 bases lay between the germline ends. The CDR3 is made up of 18 amino acids. The CDR3 loop is CASSQGPGAEYSNQPQHF. CDR3 bases: TGTGCCAGCAGCCAAGGGCCAGGGGCCGAATATAGCAATCAGCCCCAGCATTTT.

As regards this clone: The sample has other DNA sequences that encode this CDR3 too. The J gene is TRBJ1-1, the V gene TRBV12-3 or TRBV12-4; D gene uncertain. This CDR3 has 13 residues. V was clipped by 6 bases and J by 1 base, with 9 bases between them. The CDR3 is CASSKNRNTEAFF. In DNA form, the CDR3 reads TGTGCCAGCAGCAAAAACAGGAACACTGAAGCTTTCTTT.

The table lists this clone with a few counts. V is TRBV5-6 and J is TRBJ1-2; D gene uncertain. This CDR3 region has 15 residues. Germline V gene lookup returns CDR1 SGHDT and CDR2 YYEEEE. Trimming stripped 4 bases from V and 2 bases from J, with 15 bases between. The CDR3 bases are TGTGCCAGCAGCCGAAGACTTATAACAAACTATGGCTACACCTTC. Protein product: CASSRRLITNYGYTF.

Many counts were recorded for this clone. The chain joins TRBV27 to TRBJ2-5, with 7 bases fitting TRBD1. CDR1 is MNHEY, CDR2 SMNVEV, per germline (reference sequence). CDR3 size: 14 residues. V shed 6 bases, J shed 5 bases, and the junction held 9 bases outside the gene matches. The CDR3 nucleotides are TGTGCCAGCAGACCCCCAGGGGGTTGGGAGACCCAGTACTTC. It translates to CASRPPGGWETQYF.

The genes are TRBV7-7 and TRBJ2-2, with 7 bases identical to TRBD2. V shed 5 bases and J 6 bases; nucleotides not matched to a gene: 9. The CDR3 has 15 residues. Germline V gene data show CDR1 as SSHAT and CDR2 as FNYEAQ (reference sequence). The CDR3, as DNA: TGTGCCAGCAGCCCCATAATGGGGGGGGCCGGGGAGCTGTTTTTT. Its translation: CASSPIMGGAGELFF.

The chain uses TRBV9 and TRBJ1-4, with D uncertain. Trimming pared 2 bases from V and 0 bases from J, leaving 5 bases between. The CDR3 runs to 14 residues. Germline lookup yields CDR1 SGDLS and CDR2 YYNGEE. The CDR3 bases are TGTGCCAGCAGCGTCCAGTCAACTAATGAAAAACTGTTTTTT. It encodes CASSVQSTNEKLFF.

This clone appeared once. This chain's CDR3 is CASSSGGVVSPLHF. CDR3 sequence (DNA): TGCGCCAGCAGCTCTGGCGGGGTAGTTTCACCCCTCCACTTT. The rearrangement uses TRBV5-1 and TRBJ1-6; D is ambiguous. Germline V gene lookup returns CDR1 SGHRS and CDR2 YFSETQ. With 3 bases removed from V and 9 bases from J, the gap between germline ends came to 13 bases. The CDR3 runs to 14 residues. The entire variable domain, with the rest obtained from reference TRBV5-1 and TRBJ1-6, is as follows: KAGVTQTPRYLIKTRGQQVTLSCSPISGHRSVSWYQQTPGQGLQFLFEYFSETQRNKGNFPGRFSGRQFSNSRSEMNVSTLELGDSALYLCASSSGGVVSPLHFGNGTRLTVT.

V is TRBV29-1 and J is TRBJ2-6; weak D call: TRBD2 (6 bases). The CDR3 has 15 residues. Germline V gene sequence: CDR1 SQVTM, CDR2 ANQGSEA. Deletions cut 4 bases from V and 0 bases from J, with 10 bases between. The CDR3 DNA reads TGCAGCGTTGGGGCCGGGAGCTCTGGGGCCAACGTCCTGACTTTC. Translating gives CSVGAGSSGANVLTF. Based on the CDR3 plus reference TRBV29-1 and TRBJ2-6, the full variable domain is SAVISQKPSRDICQRGTSLTIQCQVDSQVTMMFWYRQQPGQSLTLIATANQGSEATYESGFVIDKFPISRPNLTFSTLTVSNMSPEDSSIYLCSVGAGSSGANVLTFGAGSRLTVL.

J is TRBJ1-4 and V is TRBV3-1 (or the pseudogene TRBV3-2), with 11 bases that match TRBD1. Germline-derived CDR1 and CDR2 are LGHDT and YNNKEL (reference sequence). The CDR3 totals 13 residues. Trimming removed 5 bases from V and 10 bases from J; junction bases left unmatched: 3. The CDR3 coding sequence is TGTGCCAGCAGCGGACAGGGGGCGGGAAAACTGTTTTTT. Translation gives CASSGQGAGKLFF.

The chain is built from TRBV2 and TRBJ2-1; D possibly corresponds to TRBD1 (5 bases). Germline CDR1 is SNHLY and CDR2 is FYNNEI. Trimming took 6 bases from V and 9 from J, leaving 9 bases between them. The CDR3 has 11 residues. In DNA, the CDR3 is TGTGCCAGCAGACCAGACAGTGAGCAGTTCTTC. Its protein is CASRPDSEQFF.